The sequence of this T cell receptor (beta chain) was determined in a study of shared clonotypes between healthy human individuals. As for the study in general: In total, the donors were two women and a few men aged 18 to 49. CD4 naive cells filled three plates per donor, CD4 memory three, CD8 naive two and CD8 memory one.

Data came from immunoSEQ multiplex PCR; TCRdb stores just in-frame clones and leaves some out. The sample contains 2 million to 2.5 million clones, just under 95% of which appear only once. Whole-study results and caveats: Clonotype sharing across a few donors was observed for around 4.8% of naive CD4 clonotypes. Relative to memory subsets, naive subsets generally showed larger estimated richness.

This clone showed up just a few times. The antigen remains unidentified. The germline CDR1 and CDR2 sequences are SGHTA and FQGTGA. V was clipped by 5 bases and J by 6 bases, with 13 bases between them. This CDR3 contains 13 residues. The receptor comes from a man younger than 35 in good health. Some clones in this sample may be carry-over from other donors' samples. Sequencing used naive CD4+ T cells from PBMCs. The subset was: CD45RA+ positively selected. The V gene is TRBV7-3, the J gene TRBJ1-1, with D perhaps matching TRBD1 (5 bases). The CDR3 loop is CASSPKNRPEAFF. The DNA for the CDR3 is TGTGCCAGCAGCCCTAAAAACAGGCCTGAAGCTTTCTTT.